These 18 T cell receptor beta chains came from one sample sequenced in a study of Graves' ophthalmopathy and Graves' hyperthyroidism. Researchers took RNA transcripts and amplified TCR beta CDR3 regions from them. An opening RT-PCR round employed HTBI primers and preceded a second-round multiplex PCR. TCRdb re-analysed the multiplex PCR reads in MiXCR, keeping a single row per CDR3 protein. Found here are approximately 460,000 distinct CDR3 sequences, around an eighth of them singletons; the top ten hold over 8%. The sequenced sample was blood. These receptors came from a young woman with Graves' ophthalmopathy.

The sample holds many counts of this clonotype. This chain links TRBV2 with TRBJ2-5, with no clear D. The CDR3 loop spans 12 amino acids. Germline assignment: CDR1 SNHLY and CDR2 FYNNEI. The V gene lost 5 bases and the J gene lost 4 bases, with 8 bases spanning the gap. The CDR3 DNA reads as TGTGCCAGCAGTAGGACGGTAGAGACCCAGTACTTC. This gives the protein CASSRTVETQYF.

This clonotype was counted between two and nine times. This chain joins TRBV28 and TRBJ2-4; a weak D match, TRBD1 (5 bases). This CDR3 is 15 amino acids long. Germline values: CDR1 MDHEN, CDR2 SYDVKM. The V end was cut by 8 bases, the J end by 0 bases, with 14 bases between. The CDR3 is CASAYSRVAKNIQYF. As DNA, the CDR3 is TGTGCCAGCGCGTACTCCAGGGTAGCCAAAAACATTCAGTACTTC.

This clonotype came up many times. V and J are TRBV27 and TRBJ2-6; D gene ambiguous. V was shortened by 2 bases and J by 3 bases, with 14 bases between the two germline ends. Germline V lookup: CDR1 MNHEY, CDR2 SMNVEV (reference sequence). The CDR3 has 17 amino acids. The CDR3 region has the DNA TGTGCCAGCAGTTTAAAGTTTTCGGGTGGTGGGGCCAACGTCCTGACTTTC. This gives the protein CASSLKFSGGGANVLTF.

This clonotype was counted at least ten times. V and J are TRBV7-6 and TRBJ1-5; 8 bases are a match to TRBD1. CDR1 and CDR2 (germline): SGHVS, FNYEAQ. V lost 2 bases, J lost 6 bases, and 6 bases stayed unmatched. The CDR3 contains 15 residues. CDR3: CASSLTGQGGQPQHF. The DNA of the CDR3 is TGTGCCAGCAGCTTAACCGGACAGGGTGGTCAGCCCCAGCATTTT.

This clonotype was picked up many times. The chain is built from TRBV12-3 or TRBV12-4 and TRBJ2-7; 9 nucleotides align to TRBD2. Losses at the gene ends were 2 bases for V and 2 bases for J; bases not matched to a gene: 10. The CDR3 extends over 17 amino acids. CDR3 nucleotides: TGTGCCAGCAGTTTACGGTTAGGCGGGGGGGGAACCTACGAGCAGTACTTC. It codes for CASSLRLGGGGTYEQYF.

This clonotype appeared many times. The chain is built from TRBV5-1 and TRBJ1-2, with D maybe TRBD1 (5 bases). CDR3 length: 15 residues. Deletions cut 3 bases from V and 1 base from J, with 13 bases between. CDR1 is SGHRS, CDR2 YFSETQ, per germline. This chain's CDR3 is CASSSAGQFNYGYTF. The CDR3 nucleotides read TGCGCCAGCAGCTCGGCGGGGCAGTTTAACTATGGCTACACCTTC.

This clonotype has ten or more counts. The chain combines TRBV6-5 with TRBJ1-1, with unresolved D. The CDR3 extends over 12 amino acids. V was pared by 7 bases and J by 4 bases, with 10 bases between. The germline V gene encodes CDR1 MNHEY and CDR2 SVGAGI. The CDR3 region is CASTFGSTEAFF. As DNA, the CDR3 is TGTGCCAGCACGTTCGGGTCCACTGAAGCTTTCTTT.

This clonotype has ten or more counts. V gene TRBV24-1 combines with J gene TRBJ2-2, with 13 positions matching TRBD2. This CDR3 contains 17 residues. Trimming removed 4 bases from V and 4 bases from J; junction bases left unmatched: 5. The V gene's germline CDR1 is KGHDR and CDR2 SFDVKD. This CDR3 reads CATSDLGLAGATGELFF. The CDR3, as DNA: TGTGCCACCAGTGACCTCGGACTAGCGGGAGCCACCGGGGAGCTGTTTTTT.

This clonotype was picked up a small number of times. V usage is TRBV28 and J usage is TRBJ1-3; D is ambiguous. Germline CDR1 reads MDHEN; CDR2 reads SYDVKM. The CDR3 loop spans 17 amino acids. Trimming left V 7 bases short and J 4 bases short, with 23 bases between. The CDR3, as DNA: TGTGCCAGCACAAAGTACCGCCGATATCGAGGCGGAAACACCATATATTTT. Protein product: CASTKYRRYRGGNTIYF.

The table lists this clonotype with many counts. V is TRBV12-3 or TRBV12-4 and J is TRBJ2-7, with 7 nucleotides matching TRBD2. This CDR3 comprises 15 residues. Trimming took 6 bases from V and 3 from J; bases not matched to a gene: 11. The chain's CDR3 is CASSPHGAGDYEQYF. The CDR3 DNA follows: TGTGCCAGCAGCCCACATGGGGCGGGAGACTACGAGCAGTACTTC.

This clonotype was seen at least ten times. For the CDR3, the DNA is TGTGCCAGCAGTGAAATCAAGATTTTAAACTATGGCTACACCTTC. Its protein is CASSEIKILNYGYTF. V gene TRBV6-1 combines with J gene TRBJ1-2; D call uncertain. V lost 2 bases, J lost 2 bases, and 12 bases lay in between. Germline loops: CDR1 MNHNS, CDR2 SASEGT. The CDR3 length is 15 residues.

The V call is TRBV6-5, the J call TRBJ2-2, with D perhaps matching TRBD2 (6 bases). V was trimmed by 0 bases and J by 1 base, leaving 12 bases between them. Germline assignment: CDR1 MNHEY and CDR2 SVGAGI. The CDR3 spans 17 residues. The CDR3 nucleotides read TGTGCCAGCAGTTACTCCGTGGGACTCCTGAACACCGGGGAGCTGTTTTTT. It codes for CASSYSVGLLNTGELFF.

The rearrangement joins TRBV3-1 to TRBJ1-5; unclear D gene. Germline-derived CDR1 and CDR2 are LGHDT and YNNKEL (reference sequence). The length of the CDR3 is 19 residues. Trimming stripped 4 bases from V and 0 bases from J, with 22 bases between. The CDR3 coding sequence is TGTGCCAGCAGCCTACTGAAGAGGGAGATCCTGTATAGCAATCAGCCCCAGCATTTT. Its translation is CASSLLKREILYSNQPQHF. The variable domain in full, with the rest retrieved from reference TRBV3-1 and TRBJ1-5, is DTAVSQTPKYLVTQMGNDKSIKCEQNLGHDTMYWYKQDSKKFLKIMFSYNNKELIINETVPNRFSPKSPDKAHLNLHINSLELGDSAVYFCASSLLKREILYSNQPQHFGDGTRLSIL.

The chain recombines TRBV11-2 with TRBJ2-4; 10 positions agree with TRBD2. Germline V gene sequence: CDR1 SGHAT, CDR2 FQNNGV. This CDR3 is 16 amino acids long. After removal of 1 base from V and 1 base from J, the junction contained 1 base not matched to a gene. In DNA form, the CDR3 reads TGTGCCAGCAGCTTAGCTAGCGGGAGCGCCAAAAACATTCAGTACTTC. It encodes CASSLASGSAKNIQYF. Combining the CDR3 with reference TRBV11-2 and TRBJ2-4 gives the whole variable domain EAGVAQSPRYKIIEKRQSVAFWCNPISGHATLYWYQQILGQGPKLLIQFQNNGVVDDSQLPKDRFSAERLKGVDSTLKIQPAKLEDSAVYLCASSLASGSAKNIQYFGAGTRLSVL.

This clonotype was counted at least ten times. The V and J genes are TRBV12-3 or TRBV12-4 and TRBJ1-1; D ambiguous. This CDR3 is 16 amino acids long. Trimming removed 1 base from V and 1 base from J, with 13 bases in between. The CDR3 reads CASSLGMALGNTEAFF. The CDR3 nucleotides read TGTGCCAGCAGTTTAGGTATGGCCCTGGGGAACACTGAAGCTTTCTTT.

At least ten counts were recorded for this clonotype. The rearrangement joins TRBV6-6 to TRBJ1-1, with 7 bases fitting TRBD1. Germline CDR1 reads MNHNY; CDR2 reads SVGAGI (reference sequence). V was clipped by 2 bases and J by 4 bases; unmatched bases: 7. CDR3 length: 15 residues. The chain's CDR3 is CASSYPGRGSTEAFF. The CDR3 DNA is TGTGCCAGCAGTTACCCGGGCAGGGGGAGCACTGAAGCTTTCTTT.

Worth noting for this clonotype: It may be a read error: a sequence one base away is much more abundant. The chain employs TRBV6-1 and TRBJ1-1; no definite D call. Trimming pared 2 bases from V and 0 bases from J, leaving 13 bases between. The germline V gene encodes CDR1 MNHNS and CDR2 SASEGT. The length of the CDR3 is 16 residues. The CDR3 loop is CASSEISGRMNTEAFF. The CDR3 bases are TGTGCCAGCAGTGAAATAAGTGGGCGGATGAACACTGAAGCTTTCTTT.

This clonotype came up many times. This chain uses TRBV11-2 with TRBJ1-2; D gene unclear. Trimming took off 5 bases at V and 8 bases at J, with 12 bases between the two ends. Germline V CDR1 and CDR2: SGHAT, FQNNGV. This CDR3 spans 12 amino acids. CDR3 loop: CASSRGPGGYTF. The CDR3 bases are TGTGCCAGCAGCCGCGGGCCGGGAGGCTACACCTTC.